Below are 27 T cell receptor beta chains sequenced from a single sample in a study of shared clonotypes between healthy human individuals. Only in-frame clones appear in the TCRdb table, and some are missing; sequencing was by immunoSEQ multiplex PCR. The sample lists 2 million or so clones, roughly 94% seen once, with approximately 0.13% in the top ten. Sequencing was done on a sample of naive CD4+ T cells sorted from blood. Specified subset: CD45RA+ positively selected. Every receptor here comes from a man between 18 and 35 years old in good health.

The rearrangement joins TRBV19 to TRBJ2-5, with D perhaps matching TRBD2 (5 bases). Germline values: CDR1 LNHDA, CDR2 SQIVND (reference sequence). Trimming removed 4 bases from V and 4 bases from J, with 13 bases in between. This CDR3 is 14 amino acids long. CDR3 protein: CASSTTAGPETQYF. Written as DNA, the CDR3 is TGTGCCAGTAGTACTACCGCGGGTCCAGAGACCCAGTACTTC.

As concerns this clone: This sequence may be a read error, since a much larger clone differs from it by one base. The chain recombines TRBV5-1 with TRBJ2-5; D gene uncertain. CDR1 and CDR2 (germline): SGHRS, YFSETQ. The CDR3 totals 11 residues. CDR3 in amino acids: CASSFQGTQYF. The CDR3 DNA sequence: TGCGCCAGCAGCTTCCAAGGGACCCAGTACTTC. Complete variable domain (other parts from reference TRBV5-1 and TRBJ2-5): KAGVTQTPRYLIKTRGQQVTLSCSPISGHRSVSWYQQTPGQGLQFLFEYFSETQRNKGNFPGRFSGRQFSNSRSEMNVSTLELGDSALYLCASSFQGTQYFGPGTRLLVL.

Note on this clone: Without the conserved terminal phenylalanine or tryptophan, this CDR3 likely stems from a read error. Because the CDR3's place on the DNA is in doubt, the DNA is left out and the CDR3 is given as listed by TCRdb. The rearrangement joins TRBV28 to TRBJ2-7. The CDR3 totals 23 residues, both ends included. Per the germline V gene, CDR1 is MDHEN and CDR2 is SYDVKM. The CDR3 sequence: CASSPLGLLGEGPYEQYFGPGRH.

The V and J genes are TRBV5-6 and TRBJ2-7; D is unresolved. V was pared by 4 bases and J by 4 bases, with 12 bases between. Germline V gene lookup returns CDR1 SGHDT and CDR2 YYEEEE. CDR3 size: 13 residues. As DNA, the CDR3 is TGTGCCAGCAGCCGGAGTAAACCTTACGAGCAGTACTTC. This encodes CASSRSKPYEQYF.

The chain links TRBV11-2 to TRBJ2-1, with 7 nucleotides matching TRBD2. CDR1 and CDR2 (germline): SGHAT, FQNNGV. Trimming at V came to 3 bases and at J to 6 bases, leaving 11 bases not matched to a gene. The CDR3 is made up of 16 amino acids. For the CDR3, the DNA is TGTGCCAGCAGCTTGGGCGCGGGAGTTTTAGGCAATGAGCAGTTCTTC. Translation: CASSLGAGVLGNEQFF.

The count of this clone is one. V is TRBV12-5 and J is TRBJ1-5, with a weak D call TRBD1 (6 bases). CDR3 length: 15 amino acids. CDR1 LGHNT and CDR2 FRNRAP come from the germline V gene. Trimming shortened V by 5 bases and J by 3 bases, and 14 bases separated the two germline ends. The CDR3 nucleotides read TGTGCTAGTGGTCAAACAGGGAGTGTCAATCAGCCCCAGCATTTT. This encodes CASGQTGSVNQPQHF.

V usage is TRBV27 and J usage is TRBJ2-7; 7 bases line up with TRBD1. The germline CDR1 and CDR2 sequences are MNHEY and SMNVEV (reference sequence). This CDR3 comprises 14 residues. V dropped 6 bases and J dropped 5; count of bases not matched to a gene: 10. CDR3 loop: CASSRTETGNEQYF. CDR3 DNA: TGTGCCAGCAGCAGGACAGAGACAGGGAACGAGCAGTACTTC.

A remark on this clone: Other DNA sequences from this sample encode an identical CDR3 as well. The V call is TRBV5-4, the J call TRBJ2-5; 12 nucleotides line up with TRBD2. Germline trimming cut 3 bases from V and 1 base from J; bases unmatched to any gene: 1. Germline-derived CDR1 and CDR2 are SGHNT and YYREEE (reference sequence). The CDR3 has 15 amino acids. This CDR3 reads CASSWTSGAQETQYF. The CDR3, as DNA: TGTGCCAGCAGCTGGACTAGCGGGGCCCAAGAGACCCAGTACTTC.

As concerns this clone: Other DNA sequences in the sample encode the same CDR3. The chain is built from TRBV19 and TRBJ2-7, with TRBD2 matching over 13 bases. Germline values: CDR1 LNHDA, CDR2 SQIVND (reference sequence). Trimming removed 5 bases from V and 3 bases from J; junction bases left unmatched: 4. This CDR3 is 15 amino acids long. The CDR3: CASSPRTSGSYEQYF. The CDR3 DNA is TGTGCCAGTAGTCCCCGGACTAGCGGGAGCTACGAGCAGTACTTC.

The chain carries TRBV10-3 and TRBJ2-6; no reliable D call. V was trimmed by 3 bases and J by 0 bases, leaving 9 bases between them. Looked up from germline, CDR1 is ENHRY and CDR2 is SYGVKD. This CDR3 has 16 residues. The CDR3 loop is CAISDGFSSGANVLTF. CDR3 bases: TGTGCCATCAGTGACGGGTTCAGCTCTGGGGCCAACGTCCTGACTTTC.

The CDR3 reads CASSLGGRGPDGYTF. As DNA, the CDR3 is TGTGCCAGCAGCTTAGGAGGCAGGGGTCCTGATGGCTACACCTTC. V is TRBV7-9 and J is TRBJ1-2; perhaps TRBD1 as D (6 bases). This CDR3 spans 15 amino acids. Germline loops: CDR1 SEHNR, CDR2 FQNEAQ (reference sequence). V lost 1 base and J lost 6, with 15 bases in between.

The V gene is TRBV19, the J gene TRBJ1-4; tentatively, D is TRBD1 (5 bases). Per the germline V gene, CDR1 is LNHDA and CDR2 is SQIVND (reference sequence). Trimming left V 5 bases short and J 3 bases short, with 16 bases between. This CDR3 is built from 16 residues. The CDR3 loop is CASSPLGARSNEKLFF. Written as DNA, the CDR3 is TGTGCCAGTAGTCCCCTCGGGGCGCGATCTAATGAAAAACTGTTTTTT.

Regarding this clone: The same CDR3 arises from other DNA sequences in this sample as well. This chain joins TRBV6-5 and TRBJ2-7; maybe TRBD1 (5 bases). CDR3 length: 13 residues. In germline, CDR1 is MNHEY, CDR2 SVGAGI. Trimming pared 3 bases from V and 3 bases from J, leaving 9 bases between. Here the CDR3 reads CASSYSQGYEQYF. The CDR3 DNA is TGTGCCAGCAGTTATTCTCAGGGCTACGAGCAGTACTTC.

The V gene is TRBV7-2, the J gene TRBJ2-7; D is perhaps TRBD1 (5 bases). Looked up from germline, CDR1 is SGHTA and CDR2 is FQGNSA. The V gene lost 5 bases and the J gene lost 3 bases, with 17 bases spanning the gap. This CDR3 is built from 15 residues. Written as DNA, the CDR3 is TGTGCCAGCAGCCCAAGGGCCAGGGTGAGCTACGAGCAGTACTTC. It specifies CASSPRARVSYEQYF. The full variable domain, rest sourced from reference TRBV7-2 and TRBJ2-7, is GAGVSQSPSNKVTEKGKDVELRCDPISGHTALYWYRQSLGQGLEFLIYFQGNSAPDKSGLPSDRFSAERTGGSVSTLTIQRTQQEDSAVYLCASSPRARVSYEQYFGPGTRLTVT.

This CDR3 reads CASSPPEGPNSPLHF. The CDR3, as DNA: TGTGCCAGCAGCCCCCCAGAGGGGCCTAATTCACCCCTCCACTTT. The chain is built from TRBV7-9 and TRBJ1-6; D may be TRBD1 (5 bases). Looked up from germline, CDR1 is SEHNR and CDR2 is FQNEAQ (reference sequence). Between the trimmed V and J ends, which lost 5 bases and 6 bases, there was a span of 14 bases. This CDR3 contains 15 residues.

This sequence joins TRBV30 and TRBJ2-7; D ambiguous. The length of the CDR3 is 14 residues. V was shortened by 5 bases and J by 3 bases, with 17 bases between the two germline ends. The germline CDR1 and CDR2 sequences are GTSNPN and SVGIG (reference sequence). CDR3 coding DNA: TGTGCCTGGGACCCTGACAATCATCACTACGAGCAGTACTTC. Encoded protein: CAWDPDNHHYEQYF.

This clone was recorded once. The genes are TRBV10-1 and TRBJ2-2; D is unclear. V lost 10 bases and J lost 4, with 7 bases in between. Germline values: CDR1 WNHNN, CDR2 SYGVQD (reference sequence). This CDR3 has 11 amino acids. CDR3 DNA sequence: TGCGCCACCGGTAGCACCGGGGAGCTGTTTTTT. Translation: CATGSTGELFF.

The chain uses TRBV10-3 and TRBJ2-1; the match to TRBD2 covers 9 bases. The germline V gene encodes CDR1 ENHRY and CDR2 SYGVKD. V lost 1 base, J lost 7 bases, and 8 bases stayed unmatched. The CDR3 has 16 amino acids. The CDR3, as DNA: TGTGCCATCAGTGAGTATGATAGCGGGAGCAAAAATGAGCAGTTCTTC. This sequence encodes CAISEYDSGSKNEQFF.

This chain joins TRBV6-5 and TRBJ1-6; D remains ambiguous. This CDR3 contains 14 residues. Germline-derived CDR1 and CDR2 are MNHEY and SVGAGI. Trimming took 5 bases from V and 2 from J, leaving 7 bases between them. DNA for the CDR3: TGTGCCAGCAGTGCCGGCACCTATAATTCACCCCTCCACTTT. Its translation: CASSAGTYNSPLHF.

This clone was observed a handful of times. V usage is TRBV28 and J usage is TRBJ1-1, with a possible D match to TRBD1 (5 bases). Trimming removed 6 bases from V and 4 bases from J, with 15 bases in between. The germline V gene has CDR1 MDHEN and CDR2 SYDVKM. The CDR3 extends over 14 amino acids. CDR3 sequence: CASSLRAGGTEAFF. The DNA for the CDR3 is TGTGCCAGCAGCCTCAGGGCCGGCGGCACTGAAGCTTTCTTT.

The chain combines TRBV7-8 with TRBJ1-4; D is unclear. Trimming left V 0 bases short and J 1 base short, with 9 bases between. CDR3 length: 16 residues. Germline lookup yields CDR1 SGHVS and CDR2 FQNEAQ. Here the CDR3 reads CASSLAGKKTNEKLFF. CDR3 sequence (DNA): TGTGCCAGCAGCTTAGCTGGCAAGAAAACTAATGAAAAACTGTTTTTT.

The chain uses TRBV5-8 and TRBJ1-6; the D gene is possibly TRBD1 (5 bases). Germline V gives CDR1 SGHTS, CDR2 YDEGEE. Between the trimmed V and J ends, which lost 3 bases and 0 bases, there was a span of 10 bases. This CDR3 is built from 16 residues. For the CDR3, the DNA is TGTGCCAGCAGCTACCCAGGGAGCTCCTATAATTCACCCCTCCACTTT. Translation gives CASSYPGSSYNSPLHF. The variable domain in full, with the rest retrieved from reference TRBV5-8 and TRBJ1-6, is EAGVTQSPTHLIKTRGQQATLRCSPISGHTSVYWYQQALGLGLQFLLWYDEGEERNRGNFPPRFSGRQFPNYSSELNVNALELEDSALYLCASSYPGSSYNSPLHFGNGTRLTVT.

V and J are TRBV28 and TRBJ1-5; TRBD1 might be the D (5 bases). Germline assignment: CDR1 MDHEN and CDR2 SYDVKM. This CDR3 is built from 14 residues. The V end was cut by 1 base, the J end by 7 bases, with 11 bases between. This chain's CDR3 is CASSLFGAGQPQHF. The CDR3 nucleotides are TGTGCCAGCAGTTTATTCGGGGCGGGACAGCCCCAGCATTTT.

Comment on this clone: A junction end diverges from the germline sequence, so it may reflect a read error. This chain connects TRBV7-9 to TRBJ2-7; the D is unclear. The germline V gene encodes CDR1 SEHNR and CDR2 FQNEAQ (reference sequence). CDR3 length: 14 amino acids. The CDR3 protein is CASTLSTPLYEQYF. The CDR3 DNA sequence: TGTGCCAGCACCTTATCAACCCCCCTCTACGAGCAGTACTTC.

The chain combines TRBV4-1 with TRBJ2-1; D is ambiguous. The ends were cut back, 2 bases at V and 0 bases at J, with 14 bases in the middle. The V gene's germline CDR1 is MGHRA and CDR2 YSYEKL. The CDR3 loop spans 17 amino acids. CDR3 nucleotides: TGCGCCAGCAGCCAAACTAATGGTCCAGGCTCCTACAATGAGCAGTTCTTC. This encodes CASSQTNGPGSYNEQFF.

V is TRBV11-1 and J is TRBJ1-1, with unresolved D. From germline, CDR1 is SGHAT and CDR2 FQDESV (reference sequence). There are 13 residues in the CDR3. Trimming shortened V by 8 bases and J by 1 base, and 11 bases separated the two germline ends. The CDR3 here is CASAWSENTEAFF. CDR3 bases: TGTGCCAGCGCCTGGAGTGAGAACACTGAAGCTTTCTTT.

Comment on this clone: Other DNA variants within this sample encode the same CDR3. The J gene is TRBJ2-1, the V gene TRBV7-9; TRBD2 matches at 13 bases. Per the germline V gene, CDR1 is SEHNR and CDR2 is FQNEAQ (reference sequence). The junction had 5 bases not matched to a gene; V was cut back by 5 bases and J by 4 bases. The CDR3 sequence is 16 residues long. CDR3 DNA: TGTGCCAGCAGCGCACCGGGACTAGCGGGGTACAATGAGCAGTTCTTC. It encodes CASSAPGLAGYNEQFF. The variable domain in full, with the rest retrieved from reference TRBV7-9 and TRBJ2-1, is DTGVSQNPRHKITKRGQNVTFRCDPISEHNRLYWYRQTLGQGPEFLTYFQNEAQLEKSRLLSDRFSAERPKGSFSTLEIQRTEQGDSAMYLCASSAPGLAGYNEQFFGPGTRLTVL.